This is a list of T cell receptor beta chains from one sample in a study of blood T cell repertoires in COVID-19. Sequencing was performed with immunoSEQ multiplex PCR; in TCRdb, only in-frame clones are kept and a portion is missing. The data hold around 140,000 clones, with 87% observed a single time. Source material: PBMCs or T cells enriched from blood (not recorded which). These receptors were obtained from a man aged 55 to 70 who had recovered from COVID-19. CDR3s include the opening cysteine and the closing phenylalanine or tryptophan. D genes are given only for firm matches. Rows give clone size only sometimes, using once, few, many, or a class for an expanded clone.

J gene,CDR3 length,D gene,clone size,V gene,CDR3 protein,CDR3 DNA
TRBJ2-7,14,TRBD1,-,TRBV30,CAFSPQGVPYEQYF,TGTGCCTTCTCCCCACAGGGGGTACCCTACGAGCAGTACTTC
TRBJ1-5,12,-,-,TRBV28,CASSGLRQPQHF,TGTGCCAGCAGCGGGTTGCGTCAGCCCCAGCATTTT
TRBJ2-1,14,TRBD2,-,TRBV10-3,CAITTSGRVYEQFF,TGTGCCATAACGACTAGCGGGAGGGTATACGAGCAGTTCTTC
TRBJ2-3,18,-,-,TRBV7-3,CASSLTAGRTVSTDTQYF,TGTGCCAGCAGCTTAACGGCGGGGCGGACCGTTAGCACAGATACGCAGTATTTT
TRBJ2-2,17,-,-,TRBV5-1,CASSLTAPTGYTGELFF,TGCGCCAGCAGCTTGACGGCCCCCACAGGATACACCGGGGAGCTGTTTTTT
TRBJ2-1,15,TRBD1,-,TRBV6-5,CASRGGQGNFDEQFF,TGTGCCAGCAGAGGCGGACAGGGGAATTTCGATGAGCAGTTCTTC
TRBJ1-1,16,TRBD1,-,TRBV5-1,CASSLGYTGATAEAFF,TGCGCCAGCAGCTTGGGTTACACAGGGGCGACAGCTGAAGCTTTCTTT
TRBJ1-2,13,TRBD1,-,TRBV12-3/TRBV12-4,CASRRDRGRDYTF,TGTGCCAGCAGGCGTGACAGGGGGCGCGACTACACCTTC
TRBJ2-5,16,TRBD2,-,TRBV7-9,CASSEWTSGGQETQYF,TGTGCCAGCAGCGAATGGACTAGCGGGGGGCAAGAGACCCAGTACTTC
TRBJ2-3,18,-,-,TRBV21-1,CASTAQTATSGSTDTQYF,TGTGCCAGCACCGCCCAAACCGCGACTAGTGGGAGCACAGATACGCAGTATTTT
TRBJ2-1,14,TRBD2,-,TRBV19,CASGTSGRFNEQFF,TGTGCCAGTGGTACTAGCGGGAGGTTTAATGAGCAGTTCTTC
TRBJ1-1,15,-,few,TRBV28,CASSSSDRYNTEAFF,TGTGCCAGCAGTTCCTCCGACAGATACAACACTGAAGCTTTCTTT
TRBJ1-3,15,-,-,TRBV5-4,CASTQGGLSGNTIYF,TGTGCCAGCACCCAAGGGGGTCTCTCTGGAAACACCATATATTTT
TRBJ2-1,16,TRBD2,-,TRBV4-2,CASSHGLAGSYNEQFF,TGTGCCAGCAGCCACGGACTAGCGGGTTCCTACAATGAGCAGTTCTTC
TRBJ1-6,13,-,-,TRBV30,CAWTRTRESPLHF,TGTGCCTGGACTCGGACCCGGGAATCACCCCTCCACTTT
TRBJ2-1,14,TRBD2,many,TRBV9,CASNPSGNYNEQFF,TGTGCCAGCAACCCTAGCGGAAACTACAATGAGCAGTTCTTC
TRBJ1-2,14,-,-,TRBV30,CAQLQLTEYYGYTF,TGTGCCCAACTCCAACTTACTGAGTACTATGGCTACACCTTC
TRBJ1-4,17,TRBD1,-,TRBV2,CASSDPETGATNEKLFF,TGTGCCAGCAGCGACCCGGAGACAGGGGCAACTAATGAAAAACTGTTTTTT
TRBJ2-2,17,TRBD1,-,TRBV15,CATSRVGAGGYTGELFF,TGTGCCACCAGCAGAGTAGGTGCAGGGGGTTACACCGGGGAGCTGTTTTTT
TRBJ2-2,15,TRBD1,-,TRBV2,CASSGAGGNTGELFF,TGTGCCAGCAGTGGGGCAGGGGGTAACACCGGGGAGCTGTTTTTT
TRBJ1-6,15,-,-,TRBV3-1/TRBV3-2,CASREGSSYNSPLHF,TGTGCCAGCAGGGAAGGGAGCTCCTATAATTCACCCCTCCACTTT
TRBJ2-3,17,TRBD2,-,TRBV14,CASSQGFTSGGTDTQYF,TGTGCCAGCAGCCAAGGATTCACTAGCGGGGGAACAGATACGCAGTATTTT
TRBJ1-3,16,-,few,TRBV5-4,CASSSRGLAAGNTIYF,TGTGCCAGCAGCTCACGGGGATTGGCGGCAGGAAACACCATATATTTT
TRBJ2-1,15,-,once,TRBV30,CAWSVSLANYNEQFF,TGTGCCTGGAGTGTAAGTCTAGCGAACTACAATGAGCAGTTCTTC
TRBJ2-5,15,TRBD2,-,TRBV10-3,CATRDPRTSAETQYF,TGTGCCACAAGGGACCCGCGGACTAGCGCGGAGACCCAGTACTTC
TRBJ1-5,14,TRBD1,-,TRBV19,CASSITGAGQPQHF,TGTGCCAGTAGTATTACAGGGGCAGGGCAGCCCCAGCATTTT
TRBJ2-5,13,TRBD1,-,TRBV30,CAWRADRDETQYF,TGTGCCTGGAGGGCCGACAGGGACGAGACCCAGTACTTC
TRBJ2-1,13,-,-,TRBV7-3,CASSYEFSSEQFF,TGTGCCAGCAGTTACGAATTCTCCAGTGAGCAGTTCTTC
TRBJ1-1,13,-,once,TRBV15,CATSRAENTEAFF,TGTGCCACCAGCAGAGCAGAGAACACTGAAGCTTTCTTT
TRBJ2-2,14,-,-,TRBV11-2,CASSPRPYTGELFF,TGTGCCAGCAGCCCGCGGCCCTACACCGGGGAGCTGTTTTTT
TRBJ2-2,12,-,-,TRBV7-9,CASKLFTGELFF,TGTGCCAGCAAACTCTTTACCGGGGAGCTGTTTTTT
TRBJ1-6,16,-,once,TRBV25-1,CASSGGSSSYNSPLHF,TGTGCCAGCAGTGGAGGTTCCAGCTCCTATAATTCACCCCTCCACTTT
TRBJ1-4,14,-,-,TRBV13,CASSPLRSNEKLFF,TGTGCCAGCAGCCCCCTGCGGAGTAATGAAAAACTGTTTTTT
TRBJ1-5,15,TRBD1,-,TRBV5-1,CASSPGTAGVQPQHF,TGCGCCAGCAGCCCCGGGACAGCCGGAGTGCAGCCCCAGCATTTT
TRBJ1-1,16,-,-,TRBV29-1,CSVEGLRGKVNTEAFF,TGCAGCGTTGAAGGTTTAAGGGGAAAGGTGAACACTGAAGCTTTCTTT
TRBJ2-3,14,-,-,TRBV30,CAWSGADSTDTQYF,TGTGCCTGGAGCGGAGCGGATAGCACAGATACGCAGTATTTT
TRBJ2-1,15,TRBD1,-,TRBV5-1,CASSFGDRDSNEQFF,TGCGCCAGCAGCTTTGGGGACAGGGACTCCAATGAGCAGTTCTTC
TRBJ1-4,15,TRBD1,-,TRBV11-2,CASSTWGQGGEKLFF,TGTGCCAGCAGCACATGGGGACAGGGAGGCGAAAAACTGTTTTTT
TRBJ1-3,14,-,-,TRBV30,CAWSVRRDGNTIYF,TGTGCCTGGAGTGTACGCAGGGATGGAAACACCATATATTTT
TRBJ2-3,16,TRBD2,once,TRBV7-9,CASTTISGRVGDTQYF,TGTGCCAGCACCACAATTAGCGGGAGGGTAGGAGATACGCAGTATTTT
TRBJ2-1,12,-,-,TRBV5-4,CASSATEREQFF,TGTGCCAGCAGCGCCACGGAGCGGGAGCAGTTCTTC
TRBJ2-7,12,-,-,TRBV25-1,CASSVAAYEQYF,TGTGCCAGCAGTGTGGCGGCCTACGAGCAGTACTTC
TRBJ2-7,15,TRBD2,-,TRBV9,CASSVAGSGSDEQYF,TGTGCCAGCAGCGTAGCTGGTAGCGGGAGCGACGAGCAGTACTTC
TRBJ2-2,16,-,-,TRBV5-1,CASSSVVAVNTGELFF,TGCGCCAGCAGCTCCGTGGTGGCAGTGAACACCGGGGAGCTGTTTTTT
TRBJ2-5,13,-,-,TRBV7-8,CASSWVFGGTQYF,TGTGCCAGCAGCTGGGTCTTTGGCGGGACCCAGTACTTC
TRBJ1-5,14,-,-,TRBV28,CASSLRTVNQPQHF,TGTGCCAGCAGTTTAAGGACAGTCAATCAGCCCCAGCATTTT
TRBJ1-4,12,TRBD1,-,TRBV28,CVSGTGGEKLFF,TGTGTGTCCGGGACAGGGGGTGAAAAACTGTTTTTT
TRBJ2-5,15,TRBD2,-,TRBV9,CASSVGSSGQETQYF,TGTGCCAGCAGCGTAGGGTCTAGCGGCCAAGAGACCCAGTACTTC
TRBJ2-3,18,TRBD2,-,TRBV28,CASSKPRLAGLPTDTQYF,TGTGCCAGCAGTAAACCCCGACTAGCGGGACTTCCCACAGATACGCAGTATTTT
TRBJ2-5,16,TRBD1,-,TRBV7-9,CASSLGETGGAETQYF,TGTGCCAGCAGCTTAGGGGAGACAGGGGGTGCGGAGACCCAGTACTTC
TRBJ1-2,15,-,-,TRBV4-2,CASSRDLTAIYGYTF,TGTGCCAGCAGCCGAGACCTGACAGCAATCTATGGCTACACCTTC
TRBJ1-3,16,-,-,TRBV19,CASSKIPGAGGNTIYF,TGTGCCAGTAGTAAGATACCAGGGGCCGGAGGAAACACCATATATTTT
TRBJ2-1,14,-,few,TRBV25-1,CASSALGLFNEQFF,TGTGCCAGCAGTGCCCTGGGGCTTTTCAATGAGCAGTTCTTC
TRBJ1-2,14,-,once,TRBV30,CASLGAGRVDGYTF,TGTGCCTCCCTGGGGGCAGGGCGAGTTGATGGCTACACCTTC
TRBJ1-5,17,TRBD1,-,TRBV7-9,CATETGTGASLGQPQHF,TGTGCCACGGAAACCGGGACAGGGGCCAGCTTGGGTCAGCCCCAGCATTTT